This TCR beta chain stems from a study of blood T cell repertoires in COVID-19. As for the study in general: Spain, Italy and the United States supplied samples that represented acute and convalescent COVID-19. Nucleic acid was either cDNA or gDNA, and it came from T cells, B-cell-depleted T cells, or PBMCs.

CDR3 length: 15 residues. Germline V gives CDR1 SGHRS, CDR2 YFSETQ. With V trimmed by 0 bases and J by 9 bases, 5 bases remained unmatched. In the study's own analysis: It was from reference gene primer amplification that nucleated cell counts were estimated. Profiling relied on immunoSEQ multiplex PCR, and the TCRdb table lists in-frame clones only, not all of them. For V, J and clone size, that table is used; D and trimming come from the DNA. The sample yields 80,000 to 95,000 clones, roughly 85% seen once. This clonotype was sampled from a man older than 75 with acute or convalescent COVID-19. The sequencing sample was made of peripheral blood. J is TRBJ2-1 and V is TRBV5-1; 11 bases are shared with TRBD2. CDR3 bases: TGCGCCAGCAGCTTGGTAACTAGCGGGAGTGGTGAGCAGTTCTTC. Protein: CASSLVTSGSGEQFF. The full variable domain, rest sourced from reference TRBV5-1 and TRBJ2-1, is KAGVTQTPRYLIKTRGQQVTLSCSPISGHRSVSWYQQTPGQGLQFLFEYFSETQRNKGNFPGRFSGRQFSNSRSEMNVSTLELGDSALYLCASSLVTSGSGEQFFGPGTRLTVL.